This T cell receptor beta chain was retrieved from a study of blood T cell repertoires in COVID-19 (dated by TCRdb to the early 2020s). About the study as a whole: Collaborator samples came from the United States, Italy and Spain and covered acute and convalescent phases of COVID-19. The material from the prospective study consisted of cDNA or gDNA derived from T cells, B-cell-depleted T cells, or PBMCs. The dataset comprised deeply sampled blood TCRbeta repertoires from subjects exposed to, actively infected with, or recovered from COVID-19. The repertoires were made available in a free public database intended to serve as a resource for research on the immune response to SARS-CoV-2. The samples were drawn from two sources: the first 160 participants of the ongoing ImmuneRACE study, and over 1,000 subjects contributed by 6 global collaborators. A de-identified subject ID, COVID-19 status, age in years and sex were almost always included in the sample metadata. Where available, HLA class I and class II types were taken from metadata supplied by the sample provider and were not determined by assay-based typing. Overall study outcomes, separate from this receptor: The quantity of clinical and demographic metadata differed by source and by participant and was supplied without curation.

As for this clone: Its binding antigen is unknown. Base qualities are missing; no much larger clone stands one base away.

Collaborating institutions collected whole blood in K2EDTA tubes following their own protocols. Collaborator samples were shipped for TCRbeta analysis as frozen whole blood, isolated PBMCs, or DNA extracted from either sample type. The CDR3 holds 15 amino acids from the cysteine to the phenylalanine. This entry keeps only the CDR3 DNA: 45 bases, framed from base 1. From the germline V gene, CDR1 is SGHDT and CDR2 is YYEEEE. Germline trimming amounts to 4 bases on V and 9 bases on J, with 6 as the count of junction bases outside the gene matches. TCRbeta CDR3 regions were amplified from genomic DNA using the immunoSEQ Assay, a bias-controlled multiplex PCR. The published analysis was carried out like this. Nucleated cell counts per sample were estimated from amplification of reference gene primers within the assay. Sequence reads were collapsed and filtered to measure the absolute abundance of every unique TCRbeta CDR3 rearrangement. For each sample, productive Simpson clonality was calculated by taking the square root of Simpson's diversity index across productive rearrangements. TCRdb's version of the immuneACCESS table is confined to in-frame rearrangements and falls short of the full clone set. An unresolved V gene accounts for under half of the shortfall where checked; the remainder is of unknown origin. Clone size and the V and J calls come from that table; the DNA yielded D and trimming. For this sample there are tens of thousands of clones; roughly 90% appear just once. The ten top clones hold 18% of the sample.

The origin of this receptor is a human donor in a cohort sampled during active COVID-19. This sequence uses TRBV5-6 and TRBJ1-6, and 11 junction bases match TRBD1. The sequenced sample was peripheral blood. DNA sequence: TGTGCCAGCAGCATCCGGACAGGGGGCATTTCACCCCTCCACTTT. Its translation reads: CASSIRTGGISPLHF.